These 21 T cell receptor beta chains share one sample of origin, sequenced in a study of neurological immune-mediated disorders. One entry per CDR3 protein results from TCRdb running MiXCR on the 5' RACE reads. This table holds about 74,000 distinct CDR3 sequences, 5.2% found once. Sequencing was done on a sample of PBMCs. Every receptor here comes from a man younger than 35 with multiple sclerosis.

This clonotype was seen repeatedly, ten times or more. The chain recombines TRBV7-2 with TRBJ2-7; D gene uncertain. The CDR3 covers 12 residues. Per germline, CDR1 SGHTA and CDR2 FQGNSA. The V and J ends lost 0 bases and 2 bases respectively, with 2 bases between them. The chain's CDR3 is CASSLAAYEQYF. CDR3 coding DNA: TGTGCCAGCAGCTTAGCGGCCTACGAGCAGTACTTC.

This clonotype was seen at least ten times. This sequence joins TRBV5-1 and TRBJ2-7; 9 bases are shared with TRBD1. The CDR3 has 12 residues. The ends lost 4 bases at V and 6 bases at J; junction bases unmatched: 2. Germline assignment: CDR1 SGHRS and CDR2 YFSETQ. The CDR3 DNA sequence: TGCGCCAGCAGCCAGGACAGGGGCGAGCAGTACTTC. The encoded protein is CASSQDRGEQYF.

This clonotype was seen ten or more times. V is TRBV20-1 and J is TRBJ2-2; 8 nucleotides line up with TRBD1. Germline V lookup: CDR1 DFQATT, CDR2 SNEGSKA (reference sequence). This CDR3 is built from 15 residues. The ends lost 3 bases at V and 4 bases at J; junction bases unmatched: 7. The CDR3, as DNA: TGCAGTGCTAGGGCCGGGACAGGATCCACCGGGGAGCTGTTTTTT. This encodes CSARAGTGSTGELFF.

There are many counts of this clonotype. The chain employs TRBV9 and TRBJ2-3; no clear D. Trimming removed 1 base from V and 0 bases from J, with 9 bases in between. Per germline, CDR1 SGDLS and CDR2 YYNGEE. The CDR3 is 15 residues long. CDR3 sequence (DNA): TGTGCCAGCAGCGTATTGGTTTCTAGCACAGATACGCAGTATTTT. This encodes CASSVLVSSTDTQYF.

The table lists this clonotype with many counts. This chain connects TRBV27 to TRBJ2-5; weak D call: TRBD1 (5 bases). CDR3 size: 15 residues. V was pared by 6 bases and J by 3 bases, with 17 bases between. Germline assignment: CDR1 MNHEY and CDR2 SMNVEV (reference sequence). CDR3 sequence reads: CASSPLGQSEETQYF. The DNA of the CDR3 is TGTGCCAGCAGCCCCTTGGGGCAGTCCGAAGAGACCCAGTACTTC.

This clonotype was picked up many times. The CDR3 here is CASSRGQSSYEQYF. In DNA form, the CDR3 reads TGTGCCAGCAGCAGGGGGCAGAGCTCCTACGAGCAGTACTTC. The chain is built from TRBV3-1 and TRBJ2-7, with 7 bases lining up with TRBD1. The junction had 4 bases not matched to a gene; V was cut back by 5 bases and J by 0 bases. The CDR3 length is 14 residues. Germline V gene sequence: CDR1 LGHDT, CDR2 YNNKEL (reference sequence).

The table lists this clonotype with many counts. The chain combines TRBV20-1 with TRBJ1-2; D may be TRBD1 (5 bases). The V gene's germline CDR1 is DFQATT and CDR2 SNEGSKA (reference sequence). V lost 4 bases and J 4 bases, leaving 16 bases between the germline ends. This CDR3 region has 14 residues. The CDR3 sequence: CSATSTETVYGYTF. Here the CDR3 DNA reads TGCAGTGCTACCTCCACGGAGACAGTCTATGGCTACACCTTC.

In regard to this clonotype: Being one base from a much bigger clone, this may be a read error. V gene TRBV10-3 combines with J gene TRBJ2-1; unclear D gene. Germline V lookup: CDR1 ENHRY, CDR2 SYGVKD. V dropped 3 bases and J dropped 4 bases, with 13 bases sitting between them. The CDR3 covers 15 residues. The CDR3 sequence: CAISEWDKLYNEQFF. CDR3 coding DNA: TGTGCCATCAGTGAATGGGATAAGCTGTACAATGAGCAGTTCTTC.

This clonotype was picked up many times. The chain has TRBV28 and TRBJ2-2; a weak D match, TRBD2 (6 bases). Germline CDR1 reads MDHEN; CDR2 reads SYDVKM. The germline V and J ends were trimmed by 5 bases and 6 bases, with 10 bases remaining between them. This CDR3 has 13 residues. This CDR3 reads CASSTLASGELFF. CDR3 bases: TGTGCCAGCAGTACACTAGCCTCCGGGGAGCTGTTTTTT.

This clonotype was found many times. The rearrangement uses TRBV7-9 and TRBJ2-5; a possible D gene is TRBD1 (5 bases). From germline, CDR1 is SEHNR and CDR2 FQNEAQ (reference sequence). Trimming removed 4 bases at V and 1 base at J, with 7 bases between. This CDR3 spans 13 amino acids. The CDR3 here is CASSSQAQETQYF. The CDR3, as DNA: TGTGCCAGCAGCTCACAGGCCCAAGAGACCCAGTACTTC. Supplemented by reference TRBV7-9 and TRBJ2-5, the full variable domain reads DTGVSQNPRHKITKRGQNVTFRCDPISEHNRLYWYRQTLGQGPEFLTYFQNEAQLEKSRLLSDRFSAERPKGSFSTLEIQRTEQGDSAMYLCASSSQAQETQYFGPGTRLLVL.

This clonotype was recorded at least ten times. This chain uses TRBV20-1 with TRBJ1-1; no definite D call. Per germline, CDR1 DFQATT and CDR2 SNEGSKA (reference sequence). Trimming left V 3 bases short and J 5 bases short, with 10 bases between. CDR3 length equals 12 residues. The CDR3 coding sequence is TGCAGTGCTAGGGTATTTGCGACTGAAGCTTTCTTT. Its translation: CSARVFATEAFF.

This clonotype was picked up many times. V usage is TRBV3-1 and J usage is TRBJ2-1; 7 bases are a match to TRBD2. Germline loops: CDR1 LGHDT, CDR2 YNNKEL (reference sequence). V shed 1 base and J 4 bases; nucleotides not matched to a gene: 10. CDR3 length: 17 amino acids. The DNA for the CDR3 is TGTGCCAGCAGCCAAGTAAGCAGCGGGGCGCTTTACAATGAGCAGTTCTTC. Encoded protein: CASSQVSSGALYNEQFF.

The rearrangement uses TRBV18 and TRBJ2-5; D unclear. From germline, CDR1 is KGHSH and CDR2 LQKENI. V was pared by 6 bases and J by 5 bases, with 13 bases between. The length of the CDR3 is 13 residues. The CDR3 DNA reads TGTGCCAGCTCCCCCACCCACGGGGAGACCCAGTACTTC. This codes for CASSPTHGETQYF.

This clonotype showed up just a few times. A much more abundant neighbour one base away suggests this may be a read error. The chain recombines TRBV29-1 with TRBJ2-5; maybe TRBD2 (5 bases). Trimming left V 4 bases short and J 1 base short, with 10 bases between. Germline CDR1 SQVTM, CDR2 ANQGSEA. This CDR3 comprises 13 residues. The CDR3 DNA reads as TGCAGCGTTGTACCGGGAACCCAAGAGACCCAGTACTTC. Translation gives CSVVPGTQETQYF.

The CDR3 reads CASSYLRPTDGYTF. DNA for the CDR3: TGTGCCAGCAGCTATCTCCGGCCCACTGATGGCTACACCTTC. The rearrangement uses TRBV5-5 and TRBJ1-2; D is uncertain. The CDR3 runs to 14 residues. CDR1 SGHKS and CDR2 YYEKEE come from the germline V gene (reference sequence). Trimming removed 3 bases from V and 6 bases from J, with 15 bases in between. The variable domain in full, with the rest retrieved from reference TRBV5-5 and TRBJ1-2, is DAGVTQSPTHLIKTRGQQVTLRCSPISGHKSVSWYQQVLGQGPQFIFQYYEKEERGRGNFPDRFSARQFPNYSSELNVNALLLGDSALYLCASSYLRPTDGYTFGSGTRLTVV.

This clonotype was detected ten times or more. The rearrangement joins TRBV10-3 to TRBJ2-7; perhaps TRBD2 as D (6 bases). CDR1 is ENHRY and CDR2 is SYGVKD in the germline V gene. This CDR3 comprises 14 residues. Trimming cost V 4 bases and J 2 bases, with 12 bases left between them. The CDR3 protein is CAISGTGDTYEQYF. CDR3 DNA: TGTGCCATCAGTGGTACGGGGGATACCTACGAGCAGTACTTC.

This clonotype was counted at least ten times. This chain joins TRBV4-3 and TRBJ2-6; D gene uncertain. Germline V lookup: CDR1 LGHNA, CDR2 YSLEER. V dropped 4 bases and J dropped 4 bases, with 11 bases sitting between them. The CDR3 has 15 amino acids. The CDR3 nucleotides read TGCGCCAGCAGCCGTGGCCGCGCCGGGGCCAACGTCCTGACTTTC. It translates to CASSRGRAGANVLTF.

This clonotype appeared many times. This chain uses TRBV20-1 with TRBJ1-1, with 7 bases aligning to TRBD1. The CDR3 extends over 14 amino acids. Losses at the gene ends were 3 bases for V and 1 base for J; bases not matched to a gene: 5. Germline lookup yields CDR1 DFQATT and CDR2 SNEGSKA (reference sequence). CDR3 coding DNA: TGCAGTGCTAGTAATGCAGGGGGGAACACTGAAGCTTTCTTT. This encodes CSASNAGGNTEAFF.

This clonotype was picked up a small number of times. This rearrangement joins TRBV21-1 to TRBJ2-2; the table's D gene call, TRBD1, was not cross checked with the DNA. TRBV21-1 is noted as a pseudogene. This CDR3 region has 12 residues. In nucleotides, the CDR3 is TGTGCCAGCATCCCCCACACCGGGGAGCTGTTTTTT. Translated: CASIPHTGELFF.

This clonotype was detected ten times or more. The chain joins TRBV20-1 to TRBJ2-3, with no clear D. Trimming took off 1 base at V and 6 bases at J, with 11 bases between the two ends. Per germline, CDR1 DFQATT and CDR2 SNEGSKA (reference sequence). The CDR3 consists of 13 residues. The CDR3: CSARVPPGDTQYF. Here the CDR3 DNA reads TGCAGTGCTAGAGTTCCGCCTGGGGATACGCAGTATTTT.

In its sample, this clonotype was seen many times. V usage is TRBV27 and J usage is TRBJ2-7, with a tentative D call TRBD2 (7 bases). CDR1 is MNHEY, CDR2 SMNVEV, per germline (reference sequence). Trimming left V 2 bases short and J 2 bases short, with 16 bases between. The CDR3 contains 16 residues. The CDR3 here is CASSLSWRGPTYEQYF. The CDR3 DNA reads as TGTGCCAGCAGTTTAAGTTGGCGGGGGCCAACCTACGAGCAGTACTTC.